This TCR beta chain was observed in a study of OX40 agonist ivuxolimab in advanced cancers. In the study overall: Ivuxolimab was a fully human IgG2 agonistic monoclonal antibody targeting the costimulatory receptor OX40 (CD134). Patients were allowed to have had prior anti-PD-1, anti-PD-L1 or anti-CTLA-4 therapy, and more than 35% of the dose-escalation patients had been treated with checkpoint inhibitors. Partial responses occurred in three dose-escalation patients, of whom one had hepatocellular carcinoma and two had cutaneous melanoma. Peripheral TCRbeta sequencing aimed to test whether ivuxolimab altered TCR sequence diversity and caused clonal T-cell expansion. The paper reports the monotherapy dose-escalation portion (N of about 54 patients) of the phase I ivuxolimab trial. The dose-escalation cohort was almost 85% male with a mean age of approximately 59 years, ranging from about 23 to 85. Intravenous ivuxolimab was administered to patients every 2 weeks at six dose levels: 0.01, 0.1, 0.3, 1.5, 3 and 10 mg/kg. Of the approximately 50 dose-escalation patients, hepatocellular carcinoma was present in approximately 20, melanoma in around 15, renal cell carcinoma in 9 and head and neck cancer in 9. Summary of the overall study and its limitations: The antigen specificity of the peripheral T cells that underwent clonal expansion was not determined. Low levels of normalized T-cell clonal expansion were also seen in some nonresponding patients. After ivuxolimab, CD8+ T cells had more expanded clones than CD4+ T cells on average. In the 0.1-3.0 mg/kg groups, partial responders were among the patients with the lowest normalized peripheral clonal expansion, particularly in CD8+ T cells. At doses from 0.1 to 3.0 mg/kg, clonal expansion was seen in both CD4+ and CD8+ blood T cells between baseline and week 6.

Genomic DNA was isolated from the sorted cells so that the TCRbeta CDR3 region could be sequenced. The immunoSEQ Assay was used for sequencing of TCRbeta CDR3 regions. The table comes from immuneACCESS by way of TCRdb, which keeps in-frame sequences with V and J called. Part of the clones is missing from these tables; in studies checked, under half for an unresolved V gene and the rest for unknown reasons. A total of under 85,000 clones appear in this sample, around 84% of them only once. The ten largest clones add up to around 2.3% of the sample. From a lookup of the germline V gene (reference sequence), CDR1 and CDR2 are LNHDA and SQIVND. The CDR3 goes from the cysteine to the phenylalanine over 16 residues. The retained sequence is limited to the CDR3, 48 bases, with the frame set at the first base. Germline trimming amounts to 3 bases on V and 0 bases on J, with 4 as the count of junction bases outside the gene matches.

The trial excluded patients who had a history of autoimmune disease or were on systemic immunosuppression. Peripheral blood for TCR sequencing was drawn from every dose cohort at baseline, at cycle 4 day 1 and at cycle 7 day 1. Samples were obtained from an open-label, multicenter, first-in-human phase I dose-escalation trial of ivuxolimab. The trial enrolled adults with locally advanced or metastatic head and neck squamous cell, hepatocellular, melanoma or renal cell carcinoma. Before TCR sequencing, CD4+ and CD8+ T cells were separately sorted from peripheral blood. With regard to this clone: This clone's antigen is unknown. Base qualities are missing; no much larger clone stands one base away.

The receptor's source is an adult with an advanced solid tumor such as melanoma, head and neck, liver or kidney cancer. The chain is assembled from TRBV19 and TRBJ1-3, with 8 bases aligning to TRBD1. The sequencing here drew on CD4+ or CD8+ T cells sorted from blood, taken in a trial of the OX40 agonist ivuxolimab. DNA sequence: TGTGCCAGTAGTATCTCAGGGGGCACCTCTGGAAACACCATATATTTT. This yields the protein CASSISGGTSGNTIYF.